This paragraph covers one T cell receptor beta chain sequence. Its antigen is undetermined. Spiking of synthetic TCR analog templates was performed in each PCR. Libraries were prepared by immunoSEQ multiplex PCR; TCRdb keeps only in-frame clonotypes and omits some of them. The data hold some 52,000 clones, with 84% observed a single time. These data are taken from a study of PD-L1 blockade in urothelial cancer. Whole-study context: Analyses were performed on blood at 3 weeks after treatment start (the second dose) and at 6 weeks. A median of roughly 130,000 T cells was found in the blood samples. Whole-study findings and limits: Tumor-linked clones in blood grew more by 3 weeks in durable-benefit patients.

Sequenced here: PBMCs, sampled around atezolizumab (anti-PD-L1) treatment. The TCR comes from a man aged 40-49 years with urothelial cancer.

The CDR3 protein is CASSTLAGVGYEQYF. The CDR3 nucleotides read TGTGCCAGCAGTACGTTAGCGGGAGTGGGGTACGAGCAGTACTTC. V gene TRBV27 combines with J gene TRBJ2-7; TRBD2 matches at 9 bases. The CDR3 covers 15 residues. The ends lost 5 bases at V and 4 bases at J; junction bases unmatched: 9. Germline CDR1 reads MNHEY; CDR2 reads SMNVEV (reference sequence).